This is a list of T cell receptor beta chains from one sample in a study of beta chain features in type 1 diabetes. The table came from immunoSEQ multiplex PCR; TCRdb's copy has only in-frame clones and leaves some out. The table includes hundreds of thousands of clones, 11% to 15% detected once. Source material: naive CD4+ T cells from blood. The receptors originated from a young man with type 1 diabetes. Both conserved end residues are part of each CDR3.

V gene: TRBV28
CDR3 protein: CASSLRAYGYTF

V gene: TRBV18
CDR3 protein: CASSPPGSPDTQYF

V gene: TRBV28
CDR3 protein: CASSLRFTTDGYTF

V gene: TRBV19
CDR3 protein: CASSLDRENNQPQHF

V gene: TRBV11-2
CDR3 protein: CATSTLAKNIQYF

V gene: TRBV11-2
CDR3 protein: CASSLAVPSYNEQFF

V gene: TRBV9
CDR3 protein: CASSVLWTSGSASSYNEQFF

V gene: TRBV28
CDR3 protein: CASSLRAVQRNTEAFF

V gene: TRBV2
CDR3 protein: CASSVMYQYEQYF

V gene: TRBV12-5
CDR3 protein: CASGLATGGYTF

V gene: TRBV7-9
CDR3 protein: CASSLGESGGYNEQFF

V gene: TRBV28
CDR3 protein: CASRSGSGGANEQYF

V gene: TRBV5-1
CDR3 protein: CASSSEPHEQYF

V gene: TRBV30
CDR3 protein: CAWSLKTQYF

V gene: TRBV5-4
CDR3 protein: CASSFPKGQGIDDEQFF

V gene: TRBV5-6
CDR3 protein: CATRLARWGETQYF

V gene: TRBV29-1
CDR3 protein: CSAGTTVDSTDTQYF

V gene: TRBV7-2
CDR3 protein: CASSQGDTTKGETQYF

V gene: TRBV9
CDR3 protein: CASSVVGQGKAFF

V gene: TRBV6-5
CDR3 protein: CASSYTSGRIVETQYF

V gene: TRBV29-1
CDR3 protein: CSVEEGKGYEQYF

V gene: TRBV4-1
CDR3 protein: CASSHAGQTHYGYTF

V gene: TRBV7-9
CDR3 protein: CASSLGTSGGNEQFF

V gene: TRBV29-1
CDR3 protein: CGAQGLWNQPQHF

V gene: TRBV9
CDR3 protein: CASSVSGSTGELFF

V gene: TRBV5-1
CDR3 protein: CASSFQPTSGDNEQFF

V gene: TRBV18
CDR3 protein: CASSPPSGGSSYEQYF

V gene: TRBV28
CDR3 protein: CASSLEGIAKNIQYF

V gene: TRBV7-3
CDR3 protein: CASSRLLPQHF